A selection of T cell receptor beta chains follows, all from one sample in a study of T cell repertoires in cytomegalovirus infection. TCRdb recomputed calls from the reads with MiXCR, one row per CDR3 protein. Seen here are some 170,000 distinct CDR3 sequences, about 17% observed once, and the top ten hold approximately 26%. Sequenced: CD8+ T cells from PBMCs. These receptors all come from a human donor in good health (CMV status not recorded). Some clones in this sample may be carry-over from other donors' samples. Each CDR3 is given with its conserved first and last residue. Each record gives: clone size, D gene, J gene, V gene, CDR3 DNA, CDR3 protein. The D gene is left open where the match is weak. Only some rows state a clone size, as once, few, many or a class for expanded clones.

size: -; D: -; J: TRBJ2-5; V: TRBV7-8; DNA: TGTGCCAGCAGCTTAAGGCGCTACCAAGAGACCCAGTACTTC; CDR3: CASSLRRYQETQYF
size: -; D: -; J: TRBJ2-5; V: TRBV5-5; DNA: TGTGCCAGCAGCTTGGTACTGGGGGTCAGGAGGGGAGGAGAGACCCAGTACTTC; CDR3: CASSLVLGVRRGGETQYF
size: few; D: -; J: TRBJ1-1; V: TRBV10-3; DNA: TGTGCCACAGGAGGGGGACGGACTGAAGCTTTCTTT; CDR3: CATGGGRTEAFF
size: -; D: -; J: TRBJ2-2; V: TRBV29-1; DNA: TGCAGCGTTGACCCCGGGGATTCTAACACCGGGGAGCTGTTTTTT; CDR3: CSVDPGDSNTGELFF
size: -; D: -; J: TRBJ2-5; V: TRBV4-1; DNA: TGCGCCAGCAGCCAAGAAGGGGAACGGGGTTCGCAAGAGACCCAGTACTTC; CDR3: CASSQEGERGSQETQYF
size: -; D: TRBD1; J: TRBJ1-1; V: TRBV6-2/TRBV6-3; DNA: TGTGCCAGCAGTTACACCATCGGGGACAGGGACACTGAAGCTTTCTTT; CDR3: CASSYTIGDRDTEAFF
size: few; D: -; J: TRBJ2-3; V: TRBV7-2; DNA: TGTGCCAGCAGCTTGCGGGCGGACCACACAGATACGCAGTATTTT; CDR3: CASSLRADHTDTQYF
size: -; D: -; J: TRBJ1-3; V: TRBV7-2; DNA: TGTGCCAGCAGCTTAGGGGGGGCCCTCTCTGGAAACACCATATATTTT; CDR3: CASSLGGALSGNTIYF
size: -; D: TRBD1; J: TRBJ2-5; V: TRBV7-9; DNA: TGTGCCAGCAGCTCCCGTGACAGGGCGCTCGAGACCCAGTACTTC; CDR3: CASSSRDRALETQYF
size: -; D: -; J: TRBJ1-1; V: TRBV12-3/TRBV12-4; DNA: TGTGCCAGCAGTCGTGGTGGGTGGGCAGGGAACACTGAAGCTTTCTTT; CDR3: CASSRGGWAGNTEAFF
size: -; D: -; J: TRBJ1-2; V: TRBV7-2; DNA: TGTGCCAGCAGCCCCGCGATTGACAGCGACTATGGCTACACCTTC; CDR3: CASSPAIDSDYGYTF
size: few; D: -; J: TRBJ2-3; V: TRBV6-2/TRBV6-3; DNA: TGTGCCAGCAGTGCACTCGGGACAAACAAAGGCACAGATACGCAGTATTTT; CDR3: CASSALGTNKGTDTQYF
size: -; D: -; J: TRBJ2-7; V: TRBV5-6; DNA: TGTGCCAGCAGCTCGGGACCGATCTACGAGCAGTACTTC; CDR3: CASSSGPIYEQYF
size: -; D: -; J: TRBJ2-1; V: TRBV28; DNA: TGTGCCAGCAGACATCCGTATCTCTACAATGAGCAGTTCTTC; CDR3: CASRHPYLYNEQFF
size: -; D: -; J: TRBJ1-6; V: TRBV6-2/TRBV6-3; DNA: TGTGCCAGCATCCACCGGGACACGGTCTATAATTCACCCCTCCACTTT; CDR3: CASIHRDTVYNSPLHF
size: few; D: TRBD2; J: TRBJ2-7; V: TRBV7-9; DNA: TGTGCCAGCAGCCTCCCAAGCGGGGGTACCTACGAGCAGTACTTC; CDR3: CASSLPSGGTYEQYF
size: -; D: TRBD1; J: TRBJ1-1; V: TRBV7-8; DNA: TGTGCCAGCAGCCAACCGACAGGGCTGAACACTGAAGCTTTCTTT; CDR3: CASSQPTGLNTEAFF
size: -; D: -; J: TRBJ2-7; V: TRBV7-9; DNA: TGTGCCAGCAGCAATCCTCGCCGCGACGAGCAGTACTTC; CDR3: CASSNPRRDEQYF
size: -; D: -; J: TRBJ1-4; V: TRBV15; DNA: TGTGCCACCAGCGGCCCCGCAGGCGAGAGTGAAAAACTGTTTTTT; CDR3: CATSGPAGESEKLFF
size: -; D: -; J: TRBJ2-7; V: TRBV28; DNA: TGTGCCAGCAGTTTCATCGAGGGCACCTACGAGCAGTACTTC; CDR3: CASSFIEGTYEQYF
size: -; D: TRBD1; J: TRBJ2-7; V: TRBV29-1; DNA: TGCAGCGCCTCCGGGACAGGGGGAGTCTACGAGCAGTACTTC; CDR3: CSASGTGGVYEQYF
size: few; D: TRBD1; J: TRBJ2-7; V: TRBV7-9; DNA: TGTGCCAGCAGCACCGGACAGGGCCCCTACGAGCAGTACTTC; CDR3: CASSTGQGPYEQYF
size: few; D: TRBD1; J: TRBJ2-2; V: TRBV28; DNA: TGTGCCAGCAGTTTTGAGGGGGACAGGGTCGGGGAGCTGTTTTTT; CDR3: CASSFEGDRVGELFF
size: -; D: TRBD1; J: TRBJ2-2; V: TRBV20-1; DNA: TGCAGTGCTAGAGATCTAAGGGACAGGGCCACCGGGGAGCTGTTTTTT; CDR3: CSARDLRDRATGELFF
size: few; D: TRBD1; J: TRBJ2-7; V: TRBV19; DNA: TGTGCCAGTAGTAGCCGACAGGGACCCTACGAGCAGTACTTC; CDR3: CASSSRQGPYEQYF
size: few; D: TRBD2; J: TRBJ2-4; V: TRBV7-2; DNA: TGTGCCAGCAGCTTACCGGGGGGGGGGAACATTCAGTACTTC; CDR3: CASSLPGGGNIQYF
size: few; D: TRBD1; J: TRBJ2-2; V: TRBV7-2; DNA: TGTGCCAGCAGCCTAACAGGGGGCGCAGGCGGGGAGCTGTTTTTT; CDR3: CASSLTGGAGGELFF
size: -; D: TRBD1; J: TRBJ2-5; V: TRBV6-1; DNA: TGTGCCAGCAGTGTCCGGGACAGGGTTTGGGAGACCCAGTACTTC; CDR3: CASSVRDRVWETQYF
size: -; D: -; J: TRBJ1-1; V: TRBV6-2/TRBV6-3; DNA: TGTGCCAGCAGTCTCAGGGAATTCAACACTGAAGCTTTCTTT; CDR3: CASSLREFNTEAFF
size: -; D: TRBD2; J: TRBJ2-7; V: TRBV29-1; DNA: TGCAGCGGCGGGGGTTCCTCCTACGAGCAGTACTTC; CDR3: CSGGGSSYEQYF
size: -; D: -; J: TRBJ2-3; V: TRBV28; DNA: TGTGCCAGCAGTTGGACAGGGAGGGCAGATACGCAGTATTTT; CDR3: CASSWTGRADTQYF
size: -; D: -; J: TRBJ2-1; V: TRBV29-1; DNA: TGCAGCGTCCGGACTGTTTCCTACAATGAGCAGTTCTTC; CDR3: CSVRTVSYNEQFF
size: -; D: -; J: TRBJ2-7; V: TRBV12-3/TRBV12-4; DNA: TGTGCCAGCAGTACCCCGGGACACTCCTACGAGCAGTACTTC; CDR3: CASSTPGHSYEQYF
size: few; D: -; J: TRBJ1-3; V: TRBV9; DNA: TGTGCCAGCAGCGAAGCAGGACCTGGAAACACCATATATTTT; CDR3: CASSEAGPGNTIYF
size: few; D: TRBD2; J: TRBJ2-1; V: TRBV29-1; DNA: TGCAGCGTTGAAGATCTAAGCGGGGGTTGGAATGAGCAGTTCTTC; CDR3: CSVEDLSGGWNEQFF
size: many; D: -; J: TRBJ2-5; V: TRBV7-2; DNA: TGTGCCAGCAGCTTATGGACTCATTCCAAGGAGACCCAGTACTTC; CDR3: CASSLWTHSKETQYF
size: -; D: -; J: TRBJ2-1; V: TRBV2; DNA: TGTGCCAGCCGGAGGGGGGCCCAGTCGAATGAGCAGTTCTTC; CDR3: CASRRGAQSNEQFF
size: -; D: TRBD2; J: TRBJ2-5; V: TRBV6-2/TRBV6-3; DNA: TGTGCCAGCAGTTACTCGACTAGCCTGGAGACCCAGTACTTC; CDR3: CASSYSTSLETQYF
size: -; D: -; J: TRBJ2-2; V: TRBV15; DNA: TGTGCCACCAGCAGAGATTTATCACGGGATTGGGTCGGGGAGCTGTTTTTT; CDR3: CATSRDLSRDWVGELFF
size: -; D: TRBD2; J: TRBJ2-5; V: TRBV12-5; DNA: TGTGCTAGTGGTGAAATTGGGGCGGGGCGGGAGGAGACCCAGTACTTC; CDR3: CASGEIGAGREETQYF
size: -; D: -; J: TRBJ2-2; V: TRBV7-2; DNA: TGTGCCAGCGAATTGAACACCGGGGAGCTGTTTTTT; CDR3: CASELNTGELFF
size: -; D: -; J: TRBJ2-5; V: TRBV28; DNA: TGTGCCAGCAGTTTCGGAAGAGTTGACCAAGAGACCCAGTACTTC; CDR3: CASSFGRVDQETQYF
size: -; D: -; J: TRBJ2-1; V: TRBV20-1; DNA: TGCAGTGCTAGAAGGGGGGAAGTACGGCCCCCCCACAATGAGCAGTTCTTC; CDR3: CSARRGEVRPPHNEQFF
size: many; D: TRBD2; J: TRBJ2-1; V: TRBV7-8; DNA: TGTGCCAGCAGCTATTCTAGCGGGGGGTACAATGAGCAGTTCTTC; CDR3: CASSYSSGGYNEQFF
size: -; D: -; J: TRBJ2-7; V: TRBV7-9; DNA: TGTGCCAGCAGCCCTCGCGGATACGAGCAGTACTTC; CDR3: CASSPRGYEQYF
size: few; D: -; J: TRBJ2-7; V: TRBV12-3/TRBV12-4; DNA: TGTGCCAGCAGTGCTTCCCTGGCAGCCGAGCAGTACTTC; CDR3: CASSASLAAEQYF
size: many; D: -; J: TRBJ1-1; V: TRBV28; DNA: TGTGCCAGCAGCCCCTACCGGGGTGCGGACACTGAAGCTTTCTTT; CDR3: CASSPYRGADTEAFF
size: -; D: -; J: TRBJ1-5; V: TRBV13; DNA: TGTGCCAGCAGCTTCGTGGATCAGCCCCAGCATTTT; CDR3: CASSFVDQPQHF
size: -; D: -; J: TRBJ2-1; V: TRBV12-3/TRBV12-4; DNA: TGTGCCAGCAGTTTAGCGGGTATGGGGAATGAGCAGTTCTTC; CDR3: CASSLAGMGNEQFF
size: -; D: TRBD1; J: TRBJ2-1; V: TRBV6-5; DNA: TGTGCCAGCCAACTAACTTCCCCCTACTCAGGGGGCCGATACAATGAGCAGTTCTTC; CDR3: CASQLTSPYSGGRYNEQFF
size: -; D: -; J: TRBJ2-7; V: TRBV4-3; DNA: TGCGCCAGCAGCCAAGACTTAGACTCCTACGAGCAGTACTTC; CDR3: CASSQDLDSYEQYF